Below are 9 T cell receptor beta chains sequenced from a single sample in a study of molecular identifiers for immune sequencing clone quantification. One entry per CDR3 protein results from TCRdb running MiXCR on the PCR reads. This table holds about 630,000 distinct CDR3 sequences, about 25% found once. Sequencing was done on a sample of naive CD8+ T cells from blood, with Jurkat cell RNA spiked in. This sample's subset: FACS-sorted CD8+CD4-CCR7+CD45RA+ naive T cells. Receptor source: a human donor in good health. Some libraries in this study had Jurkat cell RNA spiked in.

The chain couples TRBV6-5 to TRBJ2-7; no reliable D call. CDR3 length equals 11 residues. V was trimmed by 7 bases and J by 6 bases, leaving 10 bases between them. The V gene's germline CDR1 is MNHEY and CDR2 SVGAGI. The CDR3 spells CASTSMSEQYF. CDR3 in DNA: TGTGCCAGCACCTCAATGAGCGAGCAGTACTTC.

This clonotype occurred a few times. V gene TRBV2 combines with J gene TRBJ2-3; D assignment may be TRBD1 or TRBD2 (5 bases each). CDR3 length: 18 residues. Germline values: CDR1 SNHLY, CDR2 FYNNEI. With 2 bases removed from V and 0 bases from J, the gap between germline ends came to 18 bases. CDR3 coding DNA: TGTGCCAGCAGTGAAAGGGTAATCGGGGACCCAAGCACAGATACGCAGTATTTT. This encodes CASSERVIGDPSTDTQYF.

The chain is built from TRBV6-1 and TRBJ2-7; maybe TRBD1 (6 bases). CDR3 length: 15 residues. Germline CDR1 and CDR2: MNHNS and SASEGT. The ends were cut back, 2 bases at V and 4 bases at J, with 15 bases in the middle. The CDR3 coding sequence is TGTGCCAGCAGTGAATGGGAGATGGGACAATACGAGCAGTACTTC. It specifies CASSEWEMGQYEQYF.

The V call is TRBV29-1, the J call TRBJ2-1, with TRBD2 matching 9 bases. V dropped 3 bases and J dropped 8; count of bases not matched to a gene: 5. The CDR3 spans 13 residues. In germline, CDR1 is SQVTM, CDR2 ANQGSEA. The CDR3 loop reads CSVDDSGSYEQFF. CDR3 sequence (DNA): TGCAGCGTTGACGATAGCGGGAGTTATGAGCAGTTCTTC.

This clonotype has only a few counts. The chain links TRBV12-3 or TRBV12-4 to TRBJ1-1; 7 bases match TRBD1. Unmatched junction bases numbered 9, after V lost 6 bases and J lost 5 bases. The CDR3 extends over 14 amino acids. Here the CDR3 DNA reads TGTGCCAGCAGCCAGACGACAGGGCTAACTGAAGCTTTCTTT. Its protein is CASSQTTGLTEAFF.

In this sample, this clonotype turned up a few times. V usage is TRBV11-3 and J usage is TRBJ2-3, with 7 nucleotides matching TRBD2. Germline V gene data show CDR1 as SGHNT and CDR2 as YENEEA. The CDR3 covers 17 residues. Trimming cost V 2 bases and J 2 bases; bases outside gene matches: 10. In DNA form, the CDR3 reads TGTGCCAGCAGCTTATCCCCCCCAGGGACTATCACAGATACGCAGTATTTT. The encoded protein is CASSLSPPGTITDTQYF.

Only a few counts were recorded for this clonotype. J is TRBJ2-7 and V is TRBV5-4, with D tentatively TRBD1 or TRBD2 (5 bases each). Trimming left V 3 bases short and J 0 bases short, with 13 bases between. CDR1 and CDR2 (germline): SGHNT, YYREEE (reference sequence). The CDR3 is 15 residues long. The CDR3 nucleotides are TGTGCCAGCAGCTCGTGGGACCGACCCTCCTACGAGCAGTACTTC. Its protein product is CASSSWDRPSYEQYF.

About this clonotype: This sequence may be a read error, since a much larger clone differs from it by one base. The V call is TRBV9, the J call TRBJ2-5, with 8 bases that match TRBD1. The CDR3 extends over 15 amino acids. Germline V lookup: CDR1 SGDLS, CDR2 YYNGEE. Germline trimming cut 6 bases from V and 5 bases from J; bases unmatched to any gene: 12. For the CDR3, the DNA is TGTGCCAGCAACGGGGAAGGACAGGGCGACGAGACCCAGTACTTC. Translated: CASNGEGQGDETQYF.

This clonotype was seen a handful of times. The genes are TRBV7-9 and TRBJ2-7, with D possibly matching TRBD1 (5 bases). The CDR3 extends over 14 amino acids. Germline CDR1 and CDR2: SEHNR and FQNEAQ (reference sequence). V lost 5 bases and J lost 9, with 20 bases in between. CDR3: CASSGPLDSKGQYF. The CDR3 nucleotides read TGTGCCAGCAGCGGCCCCCTCGACAGCAAGGGGCAGTACTTC.